The rows below give T cell receptor beta chains drawn from one sample of a study of OX40 agonist ivuxolimab in advanced cancers. This table comes from immunoSEQ multiplex PCR, and its TCRdb copy is limited to in-frame clones, with some not included. The sample has tens of thousands of clones, 65% to 90% seen once. The specimen comprised CD4+ or CD8+ T cells sorted from blood, sampled in a trial of the OX40 agonist ivuxolimab. These receptors originate from an adult with an advanced solid tumor such as melanoma, head and neck, liver or kidney cancer. The CDR3 runs from the conserved cysteine through the conserved F or W. Each record gives: V gene, D gene, J gene, clone size, CDR3 DNA, CDR3 protein. D genes are given only for firm matches. Rows give clone size only sometimes, using once, few, many, or a class for an expanded clone.

V gene: TRBV21-1; D gene: .; J gene: TRBJ1-1; clone size: .; CDR3 DNA: TGTGCCAGCAGCAAAGTTCCGGGTTTGAACACTGAAGCTTTCTTT; CDR3 protein: CASSKVPGLNTEAFF
V gene: TRBV6-1; D gene: TRBD1; J gene: TRBJ2-4; clone size: .; CDR3 DNA: TGTGCCAGCAGTGAATTGGACAGGGAGAGTGCAACTCAGTACTTC; CDR3 protein: CASSELDRESATQYF
V gene: TRBV20-1; D gene: .; J gene: TRBJ1-1; clone size: few; CDR3 DNA: TGCAGTGCTAATTTCCCTGAAGCTTTCTTT; CDR3 protein: CSANFPEAFF
V gene: TRBV11-1; D gene: .; J gene: TRBJ2-3; clone size: .; CDR3 DNA: TGTGCCAGCAGCTTACGCGCGGGGAACACAGATACGCAGTATTTT; CDR3 protein: CASSLRAGNTDTQYF
V gene: TRBV2; D gene: .; J gene: TRBJ1-5; clone size: few; CDR3 DNA: TGTGCCAGCAGTGATGGACTCAATCAGCCCCAGCATTTT; CDR3 protein: CASSDGLNQPQHF
V gene: TRBV15; D gene: .; J gene: TRBJ1-5; clone size: .; CDR3 DNA: TGTGCCACCAGCGGAACTCAGGGGAAAGGCATTAGCAATCAGCCCCAGCATTTT; CDR3 protein: CATSGTQGKGISNQPQHF
V gene: TRBV5-1; D gene: .; J gene: TRBJ2-7; clone size: .; CDR3 DNA: TGCGCCAGCAGCTTGACAGGATCTTGGGAGCAGTACTTC; CDR3 protein: CASSLTGSWEQYF
V gene: TRBV6-1; D gene: .; J gene: TRBJ1-2; clone size: .; CDR3 DNA: TGTGCCAGCAGTGAAATACAGGGACGCTATGGCTACACCTTC; CDR3 protein: CASSEIQGRYGYTF
V gene: TRBV12-5; D gene: TRBD2; J gene: TRBJ2-3; clone size: few; CDR3 DNA: TGTGCTAGTGCGCTAGGGGGAGCGGGGGGAGATACGCAGTATTTT; CDR3 protein: CASALGGAGGDTQYF
V gene: TRBV9; D gene: TRBD2; J gene: TRBJ2-7; clone size: .; CDR3 DNA: TGTGCCAGCAGCGTAGAATCCTTTGGACTAGTTTTCTTC; CDR3 protein: CASSVESFGLVFF
V gene: TRBV5-1; D gene: .; J gene: TRBJ2-5; clone size: once; CDR3 DNA: TGCGCCAGCAGCTTAGGTGGGCAGGGTCAAGAGACCCAGTACTTC; CDR3 protein: CASSLGGQGQETQYF
V gene: TRBV27; D gene: TRBD1; J gene: TRBJ1-1; clone size: .; CDR3 DNA: TGTGCCAGCAGTCCCAGGGGGCGAGAGTCGTATGCTTTCTTT; CDR3 protein: CASSPRGRESYAFF
V gene: TRBV6-4; D gene: TRBD1; J gene: TRBJ1-5; clone size: .; CDR3 DNA: TGTGCCAGCAGTGACTTCAGACAGGGGTCTCAGCCCCAGCATTTT; CDR3 protein: CASSDFRQGSQPQHF
V gene: TRBV11-2; D gene: .; J gene: TRBJ2-7; clone size: .; CDR3 DNA: TGTGCCAGCAGAGCGGGTGCCTACGAGCAGTACTTC; CDR3 protein: CASRAGAYEQYF
V gene: TRBV6-5; D gene: TRBD2; J gene: TRBJ2-7; clone size: .; CDR3 DNA: TGTGCCAGCAGTTACGGTCGGCGGGGGTTCTCCTACGAGCAGTACTTC; CDR3 protein: CASSYGRRGFSYEQYF
V gene: TRBV30; D gene: TRBD1; J gene: TRBJ1-1; clone size: .; CDR3 DNA: TGTGCCTGGAGTGCCCGACAGGGGCCACCCGACCGGGCTTTCTTT; CDR3 protein: CAWSARQGPPDRAFF
V gene: TRBV27; D gene: TRBD2; J gene: TRBJ2-5; clone size: .; CDR3 DNA: TGTGCCAGCAGTTTATTTGCTAGCGGGAGCCTGGTTAAGACCCAGTACTTC; CDR3 protein: CASSLFASGSLVKTQYF
V gene: TRBV7-9; D gene: .; J gene: TRBJ1-1; clone size: once; CDR3 DNA: TGTGCCAGCAGCGTTATAGCGGCCGGGACTGAAGCTTTCTTT; CDR3 protein: CASSVIAAGTEAFF
V gene: TRBV2; D gene: .; J gene: TRBJ1-4; clone size: .; CDR3 DNA: TGTGCCAGCCTTCGTGGGTACGGTGAAAAACTGTTTTTT; CDR3 protein: CASLRGYGEKLFF
V gene: TRBV4-1; D gene: .; J gene: TRBJ1-1; clone size: few; CDR3 DNA: TGCGCCAGCAGGGACGTACGGCGAGGGACTGAAGCTTTCTTT; CDR3 protein: CASRDVRRGTEAFF
V gene: TRBV15; D gene: .; J gene: TRBJ2-1; clone size: .; CDR3 DNA: TGTGCCACCTTGACAAAATCGGATGAGCAGTTCTTC; CDR3 protein: CATLTKSDEQFF
V gene: TRBV27; D gene: .; J gene: TRBJ1-2; clone size: .; CDR3 DNA: TGTGCCAGCAGCCCCGCGATTTTTGGGGGCTACACCTTC; CDR3 protein: CASSPAIFGGYTF